The T cell receptor (beta chain) described here comes from a study of blood T cell repertoires in COVID-19. Study background: Material from acute and convalescent COVID-19 was sourced from the United States, Italy and Spain. Sample material is recorded as cDNA or gDNA derived from T cells, B-cell-depleted T cells, or PBMCs.

Those who participated ranged in age from about 18 to 89 years and resided in about two dozen US areas. On this clone: Mismatch with germline at one junction end may stem from a read error.

The CDR3 runs 16 residues. Germline assignment: CDR1 LNHDA and CDR2 SQIVND (reference sequence). Repertoires were generated with immunoSEQ multiplex PCR, while TCRdb's copy carries only in-frame clones and drops some. The sample holds 150,000 to 200,000 clones, 80% to 85% seen once. The source is a woman aged 60-75 years who had recovered from COVID-19. The source material was PBMCs or T cells enriched from blood (not recorded which). The chain combines TRBV19 with TRBJ1-5; the D gene is possibly TRBD1 (5 bases). The CDR3 DNA reads as TGTGCCAGTAGTATAGTCAGGGCTGGACGTAATCGGCCCCAGCATTTT. Amino acids: CASSIVRAGRNRPQHF. The complete variable domain, with remaining parts taken from reference TRBV19 and TRBJ1-5, reads DGGITQSPKYLFRKEGQNVTLSCEQNLNHDAMYWYRQDPGQGLRLIYYSQIVNDFQKGDIAEGYSVSREKKESFPLTVTSAQKNPTAFYLCASSIVRAGRNRPQHFGDGTRLSIL.